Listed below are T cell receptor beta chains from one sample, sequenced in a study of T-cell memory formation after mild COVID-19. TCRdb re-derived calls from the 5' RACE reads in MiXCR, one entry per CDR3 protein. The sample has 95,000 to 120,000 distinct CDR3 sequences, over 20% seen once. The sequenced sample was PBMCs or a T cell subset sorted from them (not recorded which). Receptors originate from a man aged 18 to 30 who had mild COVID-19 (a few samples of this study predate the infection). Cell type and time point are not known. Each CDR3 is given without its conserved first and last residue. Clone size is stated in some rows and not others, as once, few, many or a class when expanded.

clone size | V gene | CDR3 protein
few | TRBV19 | ASSTDVANYEQY
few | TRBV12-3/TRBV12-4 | ASSSRLAGVNNEQF
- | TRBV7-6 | ASSLGGGPNEQF
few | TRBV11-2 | ASSPYRDNYSPLH
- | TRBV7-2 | ASSAMTEAF
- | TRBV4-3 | ASSQDNGANYGYT
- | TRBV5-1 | ASSFYPGLAGDNEQF
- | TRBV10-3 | AISASDTQY
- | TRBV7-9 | ASSLSETGAGLYGYT
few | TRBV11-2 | ASSIGVEAF
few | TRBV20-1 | SAEARARYGYT
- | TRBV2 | ASTTTGSDQPQH
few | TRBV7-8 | ASSQAESEDQPQH
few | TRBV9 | ASSVGGELF